This T cell receptor beta chain emerged from a study of T-cell memory formation after mild COVID-19. Turning to the study itself: Largely, the TCR clusters proved donor specific.

TCRdb independently ran MiXCR on the 5' RACE reads; one entry per CDR3 protein. The profile shows roughly 110,000 distinct CDR3 sequences, 15% to 20% of them singletons. Study-level findings and limits: Memory cells collected pre-infection included some clones that later responded, suggesting cross-reactive memory joined. Mainly CM and EM harbored the contracting CD4+ clones; mainly EMRA harbored the CD8+ ones. Among clones contracting day 15 to 85, CD4/CD8 was balanced, whereas later expanders leaned CD4+.

This CDR3 has 17 amino acids. Germline loops: CDR1 LGHNA, CDR2 YSLEER. J was trimmed by 1 base and V by 1 base; bases with no gene match: 10. In the case of this clonotype: Its antigen is undetermined.

The TCR comes from an adult woman who had mild COVID-19 (a few samples of this study predate the infection). Cell type and time point are not known. The specimen sequenced was PBMCs or a T cell subset sorted from them (not recorded which). The chain joins TRBV4-3 to TRBJ2-7, with 7 bases matching TRBD1. CDR3 in DNA: TGCGCCAGCAGCCAAGGACAGGGACAGTGGGGATCCTACGAGCAGTACTTC. It translates to CASSQGQGQWGSYEQYF.